This T cell receptor beta chain was identified during a study of tumor T cells in aggressive B-cell lymphoma. The assay was immunoSEQ multiplex PCR, and TCRdb's table has in-frame clones only and misses some. The sample has about 2,300 clones, approximately 94% seen once. This clone was detected once. Germline V gene lookup returns CDR1 SGHDT and CDR2 YYEEEE. The CDR3 is 14 amino acids. The junction had 9 bases not matched to a gene; V was cut back by 6 bases and J by 5 bases. The specimen was tumor tissue. This TCR derives from an adult with diffuse large B cell lymphoma. This chain uses TRBV5-6 with TRBJ2-5; 8 nucleotides line up with TRBD2. CDR3 residues: CASTYPTGGETQYF. The CDR3 nucleotides are TGTGCCAGCACTTACCCGACGGGGGGGGAGACCCAGTACTTC.